These 20 T cell receptor beta chains were all obtained from the same sample, sequenced in a study of blood T cells in healthy people across ages (dated by TCRdb to between 2015 and 2016). The protocol used for the library was 5' RACE. Sequenced on an Illumina HiSeq 2500. A second about 6 to 11 cycle PCR used a sample-barcoded 5' primer and a J-beta primer mix. TCRdb itself trimmed the public reads at Q25 with fastp, ran MiXCR and retained productive beta chains. For every CDR3 protein sequence, its rows merge into one entry that carries the most common genes and DNA. The sample yields hundreds of thousands of distinct CDR3 sequences; 58% were counted once. The ten largest clones take up about 20% of the sample. The sequencing sample was made of blood. The receptors come from a man aged 30 to 45 in good health.

This chain uses TRBV28 with TRBJ1-4; D is ambiguous. The CDR3 totals 14 residues. Germline V gene lookup returns CDR1 MDHEN and CDR2 SYDVKM. The V end was cut by 5 bases, the J end by 8 bases, with 15 bases between. Here the CDR3 reads CASSPPRRVEKLFF. DNA of the CDR3: TGTGCCAGCAGTCCCCCCCGGCGGGTAGAAAAACTGTTTTTT.

This chain uses TRBV6-1 with TRBJ1-5, with 7 nucleotides matching TRBD1. Germline V CDR1 and CDR2: MNHNS, SASEGT. The ends lost 10 bases at V and 2 bases at J; junction bases unmatched: 8. CDR3 length equals 14 residues. The CDR3 DNA sequence: TGTGCCACCAGGGGGGTTTCAGGCAATCAGCCCCAGCATTTT. This encodes CATRGVSGNQPQHF.

The chain joins TRBV6-1 to TRBJ1-2; D is unresolved. CDR3 length equals 16 residues. The V and J ends lost 5 bases and 4 bases respectively, with 20 bases between them. The germline CDR1 and CDR2 sequences are MNHNS and SASEGT. CDR3 sequence (DNA): TGTGCCAGCAGTACACCGGGATCCCTTCCCTTCTATGGCTACACCTTC. Translating it yields CASSTPGSLPFYGYTF.

V and J are TRBV29-1 and TRBJ2-1; D is ambiguous. Germline V CDR1 and CDR2: SQVTM, ANQGSEA. V lost 2 bases, J lost 6 bases, and 8 bases lay in between. CDR3 length equals 12 residues. CDR3 loop: CSVESGSNEQFF. The CDR3 bases are TGCAGCGTTGAATCTGGTAGCAATGAGCAGTTCTTC.

This clonotype was seen once. The chain employs TRBV7-9 and TRBJ2-1, with D perhaps assigned TRBD1 or TRBD2 (6 bases each). V shed 6 bases and J shed 12 bases, with 15 bases lying between them. The length of the CDR3 is 12 residues. Germline values: CDR1 SEHNR, CDR2 FQNEAQ (reference sequence). This chain's CDR3 is CASSSMGGGQFF. The CDR3 nucleotides read TGTGCCAGCAGTTCAATGGGGGGCGGGCAGTTCTTC.

The chain couples TRBV28 to TRBJ2-1, with D possibly TRBD2 on 7 matching bases. Trimming shortened V by 6 bases and J by 4 bases, and 16 bases separated the two germline ends. The CDR3 is made up of 15 amino acids. The germline gives CDR1 MDHEN, CDR2 SYDVKM. Here the CDR3 DNA reads TGTGCCAGCAGCGAAGGGGGGGAGAAGTACAATGAGCAGTTCTTC. It encodes CASSEGGEKYNEQFF.

The chain recombines TRBV20-1 with TRBJ2-2, with D unclear. Trimming took off 1 base at V and 4 bases at J, with 4 bases between the two ends. Germline-derived CDR1 and CDR2 are DFQATT and SNEGSKA (reference sequence). The CDR3 has 12 residues. The CDR3 bases are TGCAGTGCTAGAGGTGTCACCGGGGAGCTGTTTTTT. This translates into CSARGVTGELFF.

This clonotype was picked up a small number of times. The gene calls are TRBV9 and TRBJ1-6; D gene ambiguous. The length of the CDR3 is 14 residues. Germline-derived CDR1 and CDR2 are SGDLS and YYNGEE. V was clipped by 3 bases and J by 7 bases, with 11 bases between them. CDR3: CASSGRETNSPLHF. In DNA form, the CDR3 reads TGTGCCAGCAGCGGACGAGAAACCAATTCACCCCTCCACTTT.

A note on this clonotype: One base away lies a much larger clone, so this may be a sequencing read error. The chain joins TRBV14 to TRBJ2-7; D call uncertain. CDR3 size: 13 residues. CDR1 and CDR2 from the germline V gene are SGHDN and FVKESK. Trimming cost V 1 base and J 7 bases, with 11 bases left between them. CDR3 in amino acids: CASSQALYNEQYF. The CDR3 region has the DNA TGTGCCAGCAGCCAAGCACTCTACAATGAGCAGTACTTC.

This clonotype was picked up a small number of times. The CDR3 sequence: CSVEKGGQASEQYF. The CDR3 region has the DNA TGCAGCGTTGAAAAAGGGGGACAGGCCTCCGAGCAGTACTTC. The chain links TRBV29-1 to TRBJ2-4, with 8 bases that match TRBD1. Near its end, the DNA agrees better with TRBJ2-7, so the J call may be wrong. The CDR3 has 14 residues. Germline assignment: CDR1 SQVTM and CDR2 ANQGSEA.

The chain joins TRBV29-1 to TRBJ2-1; TRBD2 matches at 7 bases. V gave up 3 bases and J gave up 7 bases; unmatched junction bases: 9. The CDR3 length is 14 residues. From germline, CDR1 is SQVTM and CDR2 ANQGSEA. CDR3: CSVDELGLTNEQFF. As DNA, the CDR3 is TGCAGCGTTGACGAGTTGGGACTAACTAATGAGCAGTTCTTC.

The rearrangement links TRBV20-1 to TRBJ2-1; D is unclear. Germline loops: CDR1 DFQATT, CDR2 SNEGSKA (reference sequence). The CDR3 loop spans 13 amino acids. V was shortened by 3 bases and J by 5 bases, with 11 bases between the two germline ends. CDR3 residues: CSARSLRNNEQFF. The DNA of the CDR3 is TGCAGTGCTAGGTCCCTCAGGAACAATGAGCAGTTCTTC.

A few counts support this clonotype. This rearrangement joins TRBV4-2 to TRBJ2-7; D remains ambiguous. The CDR3 contains 15 residues. CDR1 is LGHNA and CDR2 is YNFKEQ in the germline V gene. Trimming took off 2 bases at V and 1 base at J, with 12 bases between the two ends. The CDR3 spells CASSQSATLSYEQYF. CDR3 DNA: TGTGCCAGCAGCCAATCGGCGACTTTATCCTACGAGCAGTACTTC.

The chain has TRBV7-2 and TRBJ2-1; no clear D gene. The CDR3 totals 12 residues. Germline V gene lookup returns CDR1 SGHTA and CDR2 FQGNSA. V dropped 4 bases and J dropped 9 bases, with 10 bases sitting between them. The CDR3, as DNA: TGTGCCAGCAGCTGGGCGCTCGGTGAGCAGTTCTTC. This translates into CASSWALGEQFF.

The gene calls are TRBV29-1 and TRBJ2-5; TRBD1 matches 8 bases. Germline V gene data show CDR1 as SQVTM and CDR2 as ANQGSEA. The length of the CDR3 is 14 residues. With 6 bases clipped from V and 7 bases from J, the junction kept 13 bases outside the gene matches. CDR3 in DNA: TGCAGCGTCTCGAGGACAGGGAGACGGGGGACCCAGTACTTC. Translated, it gives CSVSRTGRRGTQYF.

The rearrangement uses TRBV27 and TRBJ2-1; tentatively, D is TRBD2 (5 bases). Germline CDR1 and CDR2: MNHEY and SMNVEV (reference sequence). This CDR3 has 13 residues. The V and J ends lost 3 bases and 5 bases respectively, with 8 bases between them. The CDR3 sequence is CASSFLGDNEQFF. As DNA, the CDR3 is TGTGCCAGCAGTTTTCTGGGAGACAATGAGCAGTTCTTC.

The gene calls are TRBV6-5 and TRBJ1-2, with D unresolved. Trimming pared 6 bases from V and 1 base from J, leaving 15 bases between. CDR1 is MNHEY and CDR2 is SVGAGI in the germline V gene. This CDR3 is built from 15 residues. For the CDR3, the DNA is TGTGCCAGCAGCCGAGAGAAAGGGTTTAACTATGGCTACACCTTC. This sequence encodes CASSREKGFNYGYTF.

The chain employs TRBV6-5 and TRBJ2-7; 8 nucleotides line up with TRBD1. Germline CDR1 MNHEY, CDR2 SVGAGI. J lost 3 bases, V lost 7 bases, and 5 bases had no gene match. This CDR3 has 13 residues. This CDR3 is CASIRQGHYEQYF. CDR3 bases: TGTGCCAGCATCAGACAGGGGCACTACGAGCAGTACTTC.

The V gene is TRBV5-1, the J gene TRBJ2-3, with 7 bases that match TRBD2. Losses at the gene ends were 0 bases for V and 9 bases for J; bases not matched to a gene: 10. This CDR3 is 15 amino acids long. Germline V gives CDR1 SGHRS, CDR2 YFSETQ. CDR3 amino acids: CASSLAGGEGGTQYF. For the CDR3, the DNA is TGCGCCAGCAGCTTGGCAGGCGGGGAGGGAGGCACGCAGTATTTT.

V gene TRBV7-9 combines with J gene TRBJ1-2, with D hard to call. Between the trimmed V and J ends, which lost 4 bases and 5 bases, there was a span of 14 bases. CDR1 and CDR2 (germline): SEHNR, FQNEAQ (reference sequence). The CDR3 extends over 14 amino acids. CDR3 sequence: CASSSSRALYGYTF. CDR3 in DNA: TGTGCCAGCAGCTCCTCGAGGGCCCTTTATGGCTACACCTTC. The complete variable domain, with remaining parts taken from reference TRBV7-9 and TRBJ1-2, reads DTGVSQNPRHKITKRGQNVTFRCDPISEHNRLYWYRQTLGQGPEFLTYFQNEAQLEKSRLLSDRFSAERPKGSFSTLEIQRTEQGDSAMYLCASSSSRALYGYTFGSGTRLTVV.